What follows are 15 T cell receptor beta chains derived from one specimen sequenced in a study of T cells in Graves' hyperthyroidism and ophthalmopathy. Amplification of TCR beta CDR3 regions used RNA as the template. HTBI primers were employed in a first-round RT-PCR of the TCR CDR3. MiXCR, applied by TCRdb to the multiplex PCR reads, yields one record per CDR3 protein. The sample shows around 290,000 distinct CDR3 sequences, approximately 12% of them seen only once. What was sequenced was blood. The source is a young woman with Graves' hyperthyroidism that later progressed to Graves' ophthalmopathy.

Ten or more counts support this clonotype. This chain links TRBV27 with TRBJ2-3; 10 positions agree with TRBD2. CDR1 and CDR2 from the germline V gene are MNHEY and SMNVEV (reference sequence). This CDR3 has 19 residues. V trimming: 6 bases; J trimming: 1 base; junction bases outside the gene matches: 16. CDR3 nucleotide sequence: TGTGCCAGCAGCCTCCGGCTAGCGGGAGCCGAGATTGGCACAGATACGCAGTATTTT. It encodes CASSLRLAGAEIGTDTQYF.

This clonotype came up many times. The V gene is TRBV20-1, the J gene TRBJ2-3; the match to TRBD1 covers 11 bases. Germline loops: CDR1 DFQATT, CDR2 SNEGSKA (reference sequence). The CDR3 has 13 residues. V was pared by 6 bases and J by 6 bases, with 5 bases of the junction left unmatched. The CDR3 is CSAGQGARDTQYF. For the CDR3, the DNA is TGCAGTGCCGGACAGGGGGCACGGGATACGCAGTATTTT.

This clonotype was seen ten or more times. The chain combines TRBV6-1 with TRBJ1-6; perhaps TRBD1 as D (5 bases). The V end lost 7 bases, the J end lost 7 bases, and 8 bases lay between the germline ends. This CDR3 contains 12 residues. Per the germline V gene, CDR1 is MNHNS and CDR2 is SASEGT. The CDR3 DNA reads as TGTGCCAGCAATAGGGGAAATTCACCCCTCCACTTT. This gives the protein CASNRGNSPLHF.

A word on this clonotype: Given a much more abundant clone one base away, this may be a read error. The V and J genes are TRBV30 and TRBJ2-1; D gene uncertain. The tail of the sequence fits TRBJ2-7 better, so the J call may be wrong. Germline V gene sequence: CDR1 GTSNPN, CDR2 SVGIG (reference sequence). The CDR3 covers 11 residues. The DNA for the CDR3 is TGTGCCAAGGCGCGCGGCAATGAGCAGTACTTC. Amino acids: CAKARGNEQYF.

The sample holds many counts of this clonotype. J is TRBJ2-1 and V is TRBV7-8, with 8 bases identical to TRBD2. V shed 6 bases, J shed 7 bases, and the junction held 14 bases outside the gene matches. The V gene's germline CDR1 is SGHVS and CDR2 FQNEAQ. The CDR3 extends over 16 amino acids. CDR3 region: CASSFRREGLGNEQFF. The CDR3 DNA reads as TGTGCCAGCAGTTTCCGCCGGGAGGGCCTGGGGAATGAGCAGTTCTTC. Full variable domain (rest looked up from reference TRBV7-8 and TRBJ2-1): GAGVSQSPRYKVAKRGQDVALRCDPISGHVSLFWYQQALGQGPEFLTYFQNEAQLDKSGLPSDRFFAERPEGSVSTLKIQRTQQEDSAVYLCASSFRREGLGNEQFFGPGTRLTVL.

The rearrangement links TRBV20-1 to TRBJ2-2, with TRBD2 matching over 12 bases. The CDR3 has 17 amino acids. With 0 bases clipped from V and 5 bases from J, the junction kept 7 bases outside the gene matches. CDR1 and CDR2 (germline): DFQATT, SNEGSKA (reference sequence). The chain's CDR3 is CSARETSGRSSTGELFF. The DNA for the CDR3 is TGCAGTGCTAGAGAGACTAGCGGGAGATCGAGTACCGGGGAGCTGTTTTTT.

Ten or more counts support this clonotype. J is TRBJ2-7 and V is TRBV9; unclear D gene. Germline V gives CDR1 SGDLS, CDR2 YYNGEE. V lost 0 bases, J lost 6 bases, and 10 bases lay in between. CDR3 length: 13 residues. Here the CDR3 reads CASSVDGSGEQYF. The CDR3 DNA is TGTGCCAGCAGCGTAGACGGGTCGGGCGAGCAGTACTTC.

This clonotype was recorded at least ten times. The chain employs TRBV30 and TRBJ1-5; D might be TRBD1 (5 bases). This CDR3 is 13 amino acids long. The V gene's germline CDR1 is GTSNPN and CDR2 SVGIG (reference sequence). CDR3 protein: CAPGRGVDQPQHF. Here the CDR3 DNA reads TGTGCACCCGGAAGGGGCGTTGATCAGCCCCAGCATTTT. The variable domain in full, with the rest retrieved from reference TRBV30 and TRBJ1-5, is SQTIHQWPATLVQPVGSPLSLECTVEGTSNPNLYWYRQAAGRGLQLLFYSVGIGQISSEVPQNLSASRPQDRQFILSSKKLLLSDSGFYLCAPGRGVDQPQHFGDGTRLSIL.

This clonotype has a count of ten or more. The gene calls are TRBV12-3 or TRBV12-4 and TRBJ1-1; the D is unclear. The CDR3 spans 14 residues. V gave up 3 bases and J gave up 5 bases, with 13 bases separating them. CDR3 loop: CASSLNGKWTEAFF. The CDR3 DNA sequence: TGTGCCAGCAGTTTGAATGGGAAGTGGACTGAAGCTTTCTTT.

Ten or more counts support this clonotype. The chain links TRBV18 to TRBJ2-7; possible D gene TRBD2, 5 bases. V lost 0 bases, J lost 2 bases, and 8 bases lay in between. Germline-derived CDR1 and CDR2 are KGHSH and LQKENI. The CDR3 consists of 14 residues. The CDR3 sequence is CASSPPSATYEQYF. The CDR3 nucleotides read TGTGCCAGCTCACCACCTAGCGCTACCTACGAGCAGTACTTC.

This clonotype was recorded many times. The V call is TRBV11-2, the J call TRBJ1-1, with a tentative D call TRBD1 (5 bases). The V end lost 4 bases, the J end lost 7 bases, and 13 bases lay between the germline ends. Germline V lookup: CDR1 SGHAT, CDR2 FQNNGV. CDR3 length: 13 amino acids. CDR3 sequence reads: CASSSLTRGEAFF. The CDR3 bases are TGTGCCAGCAGCTCACTTACGAGGGGTGAAGCTTTCTTT.

There are many counts of this clonotype. The gene calls are TRBV6-6 and TRBJ2-5, with D possibly TRBD2 on 5 matching bases. Germline CDR1 and CDR2: MNHNY and SVGAGI (reference sequence). Trimming pared 0 bases from V and 4 bases from J, leaving 9 bases between. The CDR3 has 14 residues. CDR3 residues: CASSYSPGGETQYF. CDR3 coding DNA: TGTGCCAGCAGTTACTCCCCAGGAGGAGAGACCCAGTACTTC.

This clonotype has a count of ten or more. The rearrangement joins TRBV14 to TRBJ2-7, with 9 bases lining up with TRBD1. J was trimmed by 5 bases and V by 1 base; bases with no gene match: 6. This CDR3 contains 15 residues. Germline V gene lookup returns CDR1 SGHDN and CDR2 FVKESK. CDR3 nucleotide sequence: TGTGCCAGCAGCCAAGTCCGGGGACAGGGCAACGAGCAGTACTTC. Translating gives CASSQVRGQGNEQYF.

This clonotype was found many times. The chain carries TRBV18 and TRBJ2-7; 7 positions match TRBD2. The germline CDR1 and CDR2 sequences are KGHSH and LQKENI. This CDR3 contains 16 residues. Trimming at V came to 2 bases and at J to 5 bases, leaving 12 bases not matched to a gene. CDR3 sequence reads: CASSPSPDRTRDEQYF. CDR3 coding DNA: TGTGCCAGCTCACCATCTCCCGATCGGACTAGGGACGAGCAGTACTTC.

This clonotype was seen repeatedly, ten times or more. This chain connects TRBV11-2 to TRBJ1-6; D not certain. V was shortened by 1 base and J by 10 bases, with 5 bases between the two germline ends. This CDR3 is 12 amino acids long. CDR1 and CDR2 from the germline V gene are SGHAT and FQNNGV. The CDR3 reads CASSLGESPLHF. In nucleotides, the CDR3 is TGTGCCAGCAGCTTAGGGGAATCACCCCTCCACTTT.